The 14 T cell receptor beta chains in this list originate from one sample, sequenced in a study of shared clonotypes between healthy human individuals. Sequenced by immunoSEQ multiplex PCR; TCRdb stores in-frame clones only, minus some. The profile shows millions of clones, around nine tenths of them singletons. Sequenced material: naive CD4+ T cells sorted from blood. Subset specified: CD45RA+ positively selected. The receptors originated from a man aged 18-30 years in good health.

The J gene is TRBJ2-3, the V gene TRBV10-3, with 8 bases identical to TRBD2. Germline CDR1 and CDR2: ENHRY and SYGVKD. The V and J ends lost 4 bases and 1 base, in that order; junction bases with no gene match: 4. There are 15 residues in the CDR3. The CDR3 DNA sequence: TGTGCCATCAGTGGGCTGCGGGGGGGCACAGATACGCAGTATTTT. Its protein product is CAISGLRGGTDTQYF.

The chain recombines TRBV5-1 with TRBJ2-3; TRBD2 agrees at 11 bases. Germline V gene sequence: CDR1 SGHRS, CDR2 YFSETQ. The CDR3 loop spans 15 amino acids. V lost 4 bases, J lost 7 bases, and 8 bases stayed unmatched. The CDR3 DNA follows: TGCGCCAGCAGCGAGGAGACTAGCGGGGCCTATACGCAGTATTTT. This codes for CASSEETSGAYTQYF.

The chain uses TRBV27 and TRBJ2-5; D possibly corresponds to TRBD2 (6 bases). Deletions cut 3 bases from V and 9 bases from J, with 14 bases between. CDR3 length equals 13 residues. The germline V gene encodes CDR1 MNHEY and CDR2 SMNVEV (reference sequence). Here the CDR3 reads CASSLPGVAAQYF. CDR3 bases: TGTGCCAGCAGTTTGCCGGGGGTGGCGGCCCAGTACTTC.

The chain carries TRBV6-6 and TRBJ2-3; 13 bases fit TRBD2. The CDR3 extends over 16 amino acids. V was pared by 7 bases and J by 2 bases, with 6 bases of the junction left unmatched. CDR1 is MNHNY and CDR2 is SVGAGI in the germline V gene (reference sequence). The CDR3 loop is CASTRGLAGFTDTQYF. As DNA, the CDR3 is TGTGCCAGCACTCGGGGACTAGCGGGGTTCACAGATACGCAGTATTTT.

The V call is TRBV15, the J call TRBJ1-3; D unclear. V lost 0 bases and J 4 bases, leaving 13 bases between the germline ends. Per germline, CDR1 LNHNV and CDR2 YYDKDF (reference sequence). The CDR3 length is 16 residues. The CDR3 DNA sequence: TGTGCCACCAGCAGAGATTCGACGGCGGGGGGAAACACCATATATTTT. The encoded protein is CATSRDSTAGGNTIYF.

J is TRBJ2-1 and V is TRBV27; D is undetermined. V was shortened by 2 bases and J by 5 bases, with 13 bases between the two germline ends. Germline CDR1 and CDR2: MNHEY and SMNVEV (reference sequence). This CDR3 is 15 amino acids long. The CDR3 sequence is CASSLPPFRDNEQFF. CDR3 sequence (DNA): TGTGCCAGCAGTTTACCCCCCTTTCGGGACAATGAGCAGTTCTTC.

The CDR3 here is CASSQERTGLGDTQYF. The DNA of the CDR3 is TGCGCCAGCAGCCAGGAGCGGACAGGGCTGGGAGATACGCAGTATTTT. J is TRBJ2-3 and V is TRBV4-3; 8 bases map to TRBD1. The V segment lost 3 bases and the J segment 5 bases; nucleotides outside the gene matches: 10. The CDR3 totals 16 residues. CDR1 and CDR2 from the germline V gene are LGHNA and YSLEER.

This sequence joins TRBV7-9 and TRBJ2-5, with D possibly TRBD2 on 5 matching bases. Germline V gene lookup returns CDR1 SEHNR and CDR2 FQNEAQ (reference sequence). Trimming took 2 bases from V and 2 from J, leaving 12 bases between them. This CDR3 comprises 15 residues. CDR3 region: CASSLTTGLQETQYF. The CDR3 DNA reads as TGTGCCAGCAGCTTAACGACGGGATTGCAAGAGACCCAGTACTTC.

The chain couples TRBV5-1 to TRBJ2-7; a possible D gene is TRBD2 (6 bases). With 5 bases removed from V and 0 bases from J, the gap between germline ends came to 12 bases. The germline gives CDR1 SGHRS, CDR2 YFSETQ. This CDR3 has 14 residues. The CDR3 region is CASSSGLYSYEQYF. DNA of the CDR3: TGCGCCAGCAGTTCGGGACTGTACTCCTACGAGCAGTACTTC.

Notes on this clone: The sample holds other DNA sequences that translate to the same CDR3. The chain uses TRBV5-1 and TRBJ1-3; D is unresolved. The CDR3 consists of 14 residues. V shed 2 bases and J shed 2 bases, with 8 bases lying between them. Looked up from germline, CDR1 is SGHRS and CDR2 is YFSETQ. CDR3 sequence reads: CASSFGETGNTIYF. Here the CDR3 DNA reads TGCGCCAGCAGCTTCGGGGAAACTGGAAACACCATATATTTT.

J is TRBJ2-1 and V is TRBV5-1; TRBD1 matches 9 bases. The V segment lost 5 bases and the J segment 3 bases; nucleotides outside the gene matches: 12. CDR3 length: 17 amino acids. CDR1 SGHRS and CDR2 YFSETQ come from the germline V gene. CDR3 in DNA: TGCGCCAGCAGTTTGTCTACCGGGACAGGGAACTACAATGAGCAGTTCTTC. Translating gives CASSLSTGTGNYNEQFF.

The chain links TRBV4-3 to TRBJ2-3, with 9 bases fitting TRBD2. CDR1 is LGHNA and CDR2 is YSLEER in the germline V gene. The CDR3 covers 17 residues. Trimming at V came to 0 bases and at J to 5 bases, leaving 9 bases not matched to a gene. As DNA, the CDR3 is TGCGCCAGCAGCCAAGAGTCAAGCGGGGGGCTCTTAGATACGCAGTATTTT. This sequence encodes CASSQESSGGLLDTQYF.

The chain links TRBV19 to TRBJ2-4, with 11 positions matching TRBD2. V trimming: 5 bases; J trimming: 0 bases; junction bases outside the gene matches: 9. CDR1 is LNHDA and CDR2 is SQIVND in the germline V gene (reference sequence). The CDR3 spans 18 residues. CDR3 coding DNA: TGTGCCAGTAGTCCCCGGACTAGCGGGTCCCTAGCCAAAAACATTCAGTACTTC. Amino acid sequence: CASSPRTSGSLAKNIQYF.

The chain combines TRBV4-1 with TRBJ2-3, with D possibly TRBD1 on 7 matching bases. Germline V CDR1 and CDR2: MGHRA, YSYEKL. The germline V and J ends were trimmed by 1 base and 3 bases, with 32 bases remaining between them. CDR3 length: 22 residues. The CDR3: CASSQGTRQGGWIGVGTDTQYF. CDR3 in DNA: TGCGCCAGCAGCCAAGGTACGCGGCAGGGGGGATGGATCGGTGTAGGAACAGATACGCAGTATTTT.